Listed here are 23 T cell receptor beta chains from one sample, sequenced in a study of Tregs in tolerant kidney transplant recipients. The protocol was immunoSEQ multiplex PCR, while the TCRdb copy is restricted to in-frame clones and leaves out a portion. Of about 21,000 clones in the sample, 81% were seen once. Mixed chimerism was transient after nonmyeloablative marrow transplants from related graft donors. The source was CD8+ T cells from blood (PBMCs), collected 6 months after the transplant. Receptors originate from a human patient who received a combined kidney and bone marrow transplant. Some T cells may possibly be graft donor cells.

The V call is TRBV11-2, the J call TRBJ1-1; D gene unclear. The CDR3 consists of 14 residues. The germline V and J ends were trimmed by 5 bases and 3 bases, with 13 bases remaining between them. Germline loops: CDR1 SGHAT, CDR2 FQNNGV. CDR3 coding DNA: TGTGCCAGCAGCCCGGGTGGGAGGGACACTGAAGCTTTCTTT. As protein: CASSPGGRDTEAFF. Full variable domain (remainder filled in from reference TRBV11-2 and TRBJ1-1): EAGVAQSPRYKIIEKRQSVAFWCNPISGHATLYWYQQILGQGPKLLIQFQNNGVVDDSQLPKDRFSAERLKGVDSTLKIQPAKLEDSAVYLCASSPGGRDTEAFFGQGTRLTVV.

This chain links TRBV4-3 with TRBJ1-1; D gene ambiguous. Germline lookup yields CDR1 LGHNA and CDR2 YSLEER. The V end lost 1 base, the J end lost 2 bases, and 17 bases lay between the germline ends. The CDR3 has 17 amino acids. The CDR3 sequence is CASSQVYSIDVNTEAFF. Written as DNA, the CDR3 is TGCGCCAGCAGCCAAGTTTACAGCATTGACGTAAACACTGAAGCTTTCTTT.

The chain joins TRBV5-4 to TRBJ1-2; 8 nucleotides agree with TRBD1. J was trimmed by 3 bases and V by 5 bases; bases with no gene match: 12. The germline V gene has CDR1 SGHNT and CDR2 YYREEE (reference sequence). This CDR3 has 16 amino acids. In DNA, the CDR3 is TGTGCCAGCAGTTACTCGATGACAGGGGAATACTATGGCTACACCTTC. Translating it yields CASSYSMTGEYYGYTF.

The chain is built from TRBV7-2 and TRBJ2-1, with 12 bases matching TRBD2. Germline CDR1 is SGHTA and CDR2 is FQGNSA. The ends lost 4 bases at V and 7 bases at J; junction bases unmatched: 8. CDR3 size: 16 residues. As DNA, the CDR3 is TGTGCCAGCAGCTCGTCTAGCGGGAGGGCCGATAATGAGCAGTTCTTC. Translation: CASSSSSGRADNEQFF.

With respect to this clone: Germline is not matched at one junction end, which may reflect a read error. Other DNA sequences in this sample translate to the same CDR3. The rearrangement uses TRBV30 and TRBJ1-6; 8 bases align to TRBD1. Germline loops: CDR1 GTSNPN, CDR2 SVGIG (reference sequence). The CDR3 has 16 residues. This CDR3 reads CAGQGSNSSYNSPLHF. The DNA of the CDR3 is TGTGCCGGACAGGGATCCAACAGCTCCTATAATTCCCCCCTCCACTTT. Together with reference TRBV30 and TRBJ1-6, the CDR3 gives the full variable domain: SQTIHQWPATLVQPVGSPLSLECTVEGTSNPNLYWYRQAAGRGLQLLFYSVGIGQISSEVPQNLSASRPQDRQFILSSKKLLLSDSGFYLCAGQGSNSSYNSPLHFGNGTRLTVT.

The genes are TRBV19 and TRBJ1-4; D not certain. Between the trimmed V and J ends, which lost 1 base and 4 bases, there was a span of 13 bases. There are 16 residues in the CDR3. Germline V gene lookup returns CDR1 LNHDA and CDR2 SQIVND (reference sequence). CDR3 bases: TGTGCCAGTAGTATAGGACAAGGATACAGTAATGAAAAACTGTTTTTT. Amino acid sequence: CASSIGQGYSNEKLFF.

The chain recombines TRBV18 with TRBJ2-7, with D maybe TRBD1 (6 bases). Trimming took 3 bases from V and 7 from J, leaving 13 bases between them. CDR1 is KGHSH, CDR2 LQKENI, per germline. CDR3 length: 13 residues. CDR3 nucleotides: TGTGCCAGCTCACCGGGGACACAACTTGAGCAGTACTTC. Protein: CASSPGTQLEQYF.

This CDR3 is CASSQDRGGTEAFF. The CDR3, as DNA: TGCGCCAGCAGCCAGGACAGGGGTGGCACTGAAGCTTTCTTT. The chain couples TRBV4-3 to TRBJ1-1, with 9 positions matching TRBD1. This CDR3 comprises 14 residues. The germline CDR1 and CDR2 sequences are LGHNA and YSLEER. V lost 3 bases and J lost 4; bases outside the gene matches: 3.

V is TRBV4-2 and J is TRBJ1-5; D gene unclear. CDR3 length equals 13 residues. Germline V lookup: CDR1 LGHNA, CDR2 YNFKEQ. The V and J ends lost 3 bases and 0 bases respectively, with 3 bases between them. The CDR3 loop is CASSHNSNQPQHF. In DNA, the CDR3 is TGTGCCAGCAGCCATAATAGCAATCAGCCCCAGCATTTT.

This chain uses TRBV7-9 with TRBJ1-1, with D perhaps TRBD1 (5 bases). The CDR3 consists of 16 residues. Trimming left V 3 bases short and J 1 base short, with 15 bases between. Germline CDR1 reads SEHNR; CDR2 reads FQNEAQ (reference sequence). The CDR3 sequence is CASSLGPPITNTEAFF. The CDR3 DNA reads TGTGCCAGCAGCTTGGGGCCCCCAATTACGAACACTGAAGCTTTCTTT.

V gene TRBV9 combines with J gene TRBJ1-1; possible D gene TRBD1, 5 bases. CDR1 and CDR2 (germline): SGDLS, YYNGEE. With 0 bases removed from V and 8 bases from J, the gap between germline ends came to 8 bases. This CDR3 region has 12 residues. The CDR3 loop is CASSVGGREAFF. The CDR3 DNA reads as TGTGCCAGCAGCGTAGGGGGGAGGGAAGCTTTCTTT.

V is TRBV27 and J is TRBJ2-3; D remains unclear. Between the trimmed V and J ends, which lost 2 bases and 3 bases, there was a span of 6 bases. CDR3 size: 13 residues. Germline CDR1 and CDR2: MNHEY and SMNVEV (reference sequence). CDR3: CASSLLGTDTQYF. The DNA of the CDR3 is TGTGCCAGCAGTTTACTAGGAACAGATACGCAGTATTTT.

The chain couples TRBV5-1 to TRBJ1-1; 8 bases fit TRBD1. V lost 4 bases to trimming and J lost 10 bases; unmatched junction nucleotides: 6. Per germline, CDR1 SGHRS and CDR2 YFSETQ. The CDR3 contains 12 residues. The CDR3 here is CASSPDRVVAFF. The CDR3 DNA sequence: TGCGCCAGCAGCCCGGACAGGGTTGTAGCTTTCTTT.

The CDR3 sequence: CSVEDPGGTGHINEQFF. The CDR3 nucleotides are TGCAGCGTTGAAGACCCGGGGGGGACAGGGCATATCAATGAGCAGTTCTTC. V usage is TRBV29-1 and J usage is TRBJ2-1, with D perhaps TRBD1 (9 bases). V was clipped by 0 bases and J by 6 bases, with 21 bases between them. Germline V gene data show CDR1 as SQVTM and CDR2 as ANQGSEA. The CDR3 runs to 17 residues.

J is TRBJ2-1 and V is TRBV25-1; 9 positions match TRBD2. The V gene end was trimmed by 5 bases and the J gene end by 4 bases; junction bases not matched to a gene: 6. Germline lookup yields CDR1 MGHDK and CDR2 SYGVNS. The CDR3 runs 15 residues. The CDR3 DNA is TGTGCCAGCAGTTTTGCTAGCGGGATGTACAATGAGCAGTTCTTC. This translates into CASSFASGMYNEQFF. Full variable domain (missing parts from reference TRBV25-1 and TRBJ2-1): EADIYQTPRYLVIGTGKKITLECSQTMGHDKMYWYQQDPGMELHLIHYSYGVNSTEKGDLSSESTVSRIRTEHFPLTLESARPSHTSQYLCASSFASGMYNEQFFGPGTRLTVL.

The rearrangement joins TRBV12-5 to TRBJ2-5, with 11 bases fitting TRBD1. The CDR3 totals 15 residues. Trimming at V came to 7 bases and at J to 4 bases, leaving 8 bases not matched to a gene. CDR1 and CDR2 from the germline V gene are LGHNT and FRNRAP. CDR3 protein: CASAWGGQGGETQYF. The CDR3, as DNA: TGTGCTAGTGCCTGGGGGGGACAGGGGGGAGAGACCCAGTACTTC.

This clone was detected once. V usage is TRBV7-3 and J usage is TRBJ2-7; TRBD2 might be the D (6 bases). The CDR3 loop spans 14 amino acids. Trimming removed 5 bases at V and 1 base at J, with 12 bases between. The germline CDR1 and CDR2 sequences are SGHTA and FQGTGA. The CDR3 sequence is CASSAMGGSYEQYF. The CDR3 DNA sequence: TGTGCCAGCAGCGCTATGGGGGGATCCTACGAGCAGTACTTC.

The rearrangement uses TRBV9 and TRBJ2-3; D might be TRBD2 (6 bases). With 3 bases removed from V and 0 bases from J, the gap between germline ends came to 11 bases. In germline, CDR1 is SGDLS, CDR2 YYNGEE. The CDR3 has 15 residues. The CDR3 DNA reads TGTGCCAGCAGCGCTCGGGAGAGCAGCACAGATACGCAGTATTTT. It specifies CASSARESSTDTQYF.

This rearrangement joins TRBV9 to TRBJ2-5; tentatively, D is TRBD2 (6 bases). CDR1 is SGDLS and CDR2 is YYNGEE in the germline V gene. Trimming left V 0 bases short and J 2 bases short, with 8 bases between. CDR3 size: 14 residues. The CDR3 here is CASSVAGAQETQYF. CDR3 bases: TGTGCCAGCAGCGTAGCGGGAGCTCAAGAGACCCAGTACTTC. Full variable domain (outside the CDR3, taken from reference TRBV9 and TRBJ2-5): DSGVTQTPKHLITATGQRVTLRCSPRSGDLSVYWYQQSLDQGLQFLIQYYNGEERAKGNILERFSAQQFPDLHSELNLSSLELGDSALYFCASSVAGAQETQYFGPGTRLLVL.

V is TRBV10-3 and J is TRBJ1-4; D is possibly TRBD1 (5 bases). CDR3 length: 13 residues. Germline lookup yields CDR1 ENHRY and CDR2 SYGVKD. V was pared by 8 bases and J by 8 bases, with 15 bases between. The CDR3 sequence: CAIGGQGEEKLFF. Here the CDR3 DNA reads TGTGCCATCGGTGGGCAGGGCGAAGAAAAACTGTTTTTT.

The V gene is TRBV15, the J gene TRBJ1-4; D is uncertain. CDR1 and CDR2 from the germline V gene are LNHNV and YYDKDF (reference sequence). V was pared by 0 bases and J by 5 bases, with 10 bases between. This CDR3 region has 15 residues. CDR3 coding DNA: TGTGCCACCAGCAGAGACAGGTCATTCAATGAAAAACTGTTTTTT. Residues: CATSRDRSFNEKLFF.

This chain links TRBV4-3 with TRBJ2-7, with no clear D. Trimming removed 4 bases at V and 2 bases at J, with 9 bases between. CDR1 and CDR2 (germline): LGHNA, YSLEER. There are 13 residues in the CDR3. CDR3 sequence reads: CASSLTTAYEQYF. The CDR3 DNA reads TGCGCCAGCAGCCTTACAACAGCCTACGAGCAGTACTTC.

In this sample, this clone turned up a few times. This chain connects TRBV6-5 to TRBJ2-1; 10 positions match TRBD1. The CDR3 has 14 residues. CDR1 MNHEY and CDR2 SVGAGI come from the germline V gene. Trimming took 5 bases from V and 8 from J; bases not matched to a gene: 6. Here the CDR3 reads CASSPGQGFHEQFF. The CDR3 coding sequence is TGTGCCAGCAGTCCGGGACAGGGGTTCCATGAGCAGTTCTTC.